This passage covers 18 T cell receptor beta chains from one sample sequenced in a study of T cells in Graves' hyperthyroidism and ophthalmopathy. The CDR3 regions of TCR beta were amplified from RNA transcripts. RT-PCR in the first round (using the HTBI primer set) targeted the TCR CDR3. TCRdb re-analysed the multiplex PCR reads in MiXCR, keeping a single row per CDR3 protein. The data contain under 700,000 distinct CDR3 sequences, 35% to 55% of them singletons. The sequenced material came from peripheral blood or thyroid tissue (not recorded which). The receptors were sampled from a woman younger than 30 with Graves' hyperthyroidism.

About this clonotype itself: The junction and the germline gene differ at one end; a read error may be behind it. The rearrangement links TRBV7-9 to TRBJ2-5; 8 bases are a match to TRBD2. Germline V gene lookup returns CDR1 SEHNR and CDR2 FQNEAQ (reference sequence). The CDR3 is 15 amino acids. This CDR3 is CVSSFPTSGEETQYF. For the CDR3, the DNA is TGTGTCAGCAGCTTCCCCACTAGCGGCGAAGAGACCCAGTACTTC.

This clonotype was counted at least ten times. One end of the junction does not line up with germline, which may come from a read error. The genes are TRBV7-7 and TRBJ2-5; the D is unclear. The CDR3 is 13 residues long. CDR1 SSHAT and CDR2 FNYEAQ come from the germline V gene (reference sequence). CDR3 DNA sequence: TGTGCTAGCAGCTTCCCCGACCAAGAGACCCAGTACTTC. Residues: CASSFPDQETQYF.

The chain is built from TRBV25-1 and TRBJ2-7; a possible D gene is TRBD2 (5 bases). Germline lookup yields CDR1 MGHDK and CDR2 SYGVNS. The CDR3 is made up of 13 amino acids. Trimming cost V 7 bases and J 2 bases, with 12 bases left between them. The CDR3 region is CASTDSAAYEQYF. The CDR3, as DNA: TGTGCCAGCACCGATAGCGCCGCCTACGAGCAGTACTTC.

This clonotype occurred a few times. The chain has TRBV7-9 and TRBJ2-5, with 7 bases aligning to TRBD1. The CDR3 is 15 amino acids. V trimming: 3 bases; J trimming: 1 base; junction bases outside the gene matches: 5. Germline CDR1 is SEHNR and CDR2 is FQNEAQ (reference sequence). The CDR3 region is CASSLVGTAQETQYF. In DNA form, the CDR3 reads TGTGCCAGCAGCTTGGTAGGGACAGCCCAAGAGACCCAGTACTTC.

This clonotype was observed at least ten times. CDR3 sequence (DNA): TGTGCCAGCAGCCCGGGACTAGCGGGAGTGTTCTCCTACGAGCAGTACTTC. The encoded protein is CASSPGLAGVFSYEQYF. The chain combines TRBV7-9 with TRBJ2-7, with 14 bases identical to TRBD2. V was clipped by 5 bases and J by 0 bases; unmatched bases: 6. From germline, CDR1 is SEHNR and CDR2 FQNEAQ (reference sequence). The CDR3 runs to 17 residues.

The rearrangement joins TRBV24-1 to TRBJ2-5, with 7 bases identical to TRBD2. This CDR3 is 15 amino acids long. CDR1 and CDR2 (germline): KGHDR, SFDVKD. The J segment lost 2 bases and the V segment lost 4 bases, leaving 6 bases of the junction unmatched. The CDR3 sequence is CATSERWGGQETQYF. The CDR3 bases are TGTGCCACCAGTGAACGATGGGGGGGTCAAGAGACCCAGTACTTC.

The chain recombines TRBV19 with TRBJ2-7, with TRBD2 identical over 7 bases. CDR3 length: 14 amino acids. Germline CDR1 reads LNHDA; CDR2 reads SQIVND (reference sequence). The V segment lost 5 bases and the J segment 5 bases; nucleotides outside the gene matches: 9. CDR3 sequence: CASSREDGAHEQYF. CDR3 in DNA: TGTGCCAGTAGTCGGGAGGATGGGGCGCACGAGCAGTACTTC.

This clonotype has just a few counts. The V call is TRBV7-9, the J call TRBJ2-5, with a weak D call TRBD1 (5 bases). V lost 0 bases, J lost 5 bases, and 10 bases lay in between. CDR3 size: 14 residues. Germline CDR1 and CDR2: SEHNR and FQNEAQ (reference sequence). The CDR3 nucleotides read TGTGCCAGCAGCTTAGCGGGGCCTTTGGAGACCCAGTACTTC. This codes for CASSLAGPLETQYF. Complete variable domain (other parts from reference TRBV7-9 and TRBJ2-5): DTGVSQNPRHKITKRGQNVTFRCDPISEHNRLYWYRQTLGQGPEFLTYFQNEAQLEKSRLLSDRFSAERPKGSFSTLEIQRTEQGDSAMYLCASSLAGPLETQYFGPGTRLLVL.

There are many counts of this clonotype. In nucleotides, the CDR3 is TGCAGCGTCGACAGGGGGCTGGGGACTGAAGCTTTCTTT. The encoded protein is CSVDRGLGTEAFF. The chain joins TRBV29-1 to TRBJ1-1; 10 nucleotides line up with TRBD1. Per the germline V gene, CDR1 is SQVTM and CDR2 is ANQGSEA. J lost 5 bases, V lost 6 bases, and 6 bases had no gene match. The CDR3 extends over 13 amino acids.

This clonotype was seen a handful of times. The CDR3 reads CAATSGRGYGELFF. CDR3 bases: TGTGCCGCCACTAGCGGGCGGGGCTACGGGGAGCTGTTTTTT. The V call is TRBV19, the J call TRBJ2-2, with 9 bases that match TRBD2. This CDR3 has 14 residues. The germline gives CDR1 LNHDA, CDR2 SQIVND (reference sequence). Trimming took 11 bases from V and 7 from J; bases not matched to a gene: 11.

V gene TRBV7-4 combines with J gene TRBJ1-6, with TRBD1 identical over 7 bases. CDR1 SGHVT and CDR2 SQSDAQ come from the germline V gene. V trimming: 2 bases; J trimming: 3 bases; junction bases outside the gene matches: 4. The CDR3 is made up of 16 amino acids. The DNA of the CDR3 is TGTGCCAGCAGCTTACAACAGGGGAACTATAATTCACCCCTCCACTTT. Translation gives CASSLQQGNYNSPLHF.

As concerns this clonotype: Being one base from a much bigger clone, this may be a read error. V and J are TRBV29-1 and TRBJ2-7, with 10 positions matching TRBD1. V lost 6 bases to trimming and J lost 3 bases; unmatched junction nucleotides: 8. Germline V CDR1 and CDR2: SQVTM, ANQGSEA. The CDR3 is 14 amino acids. The CDR3 nucleotides are TGCAGCGTCGGGAGGGACAGGGGCCACTACGAGCAGTACTTC. Translating it yields CSVGRDRGHYEQYF.

The chain combines TRBV20-1 with TRBJ1-5; tentative D call: TRBD1 (5 bases). The CDR3 covers 14 residues. CDR1 and CDR2 (germline): DFQATT, SNEGSKA (reference sequence). Trimming pared 7 bases from V and 2 bases from J, leaving 15 bases between. The CDR3, as DNA: TGCAGTGTTAGCGAGGGGAATGGCAATCAGCCCCAGCATTTT. Amino acids: CSVSEGNGNQPQHF.

In regard to this clonotype: This likely comes from a read error, as the CDR3 has no conserved phenylalanine or tryptophan at its end. The DNA is omitted, as the CDR3 cannot be located on it reliably, and the CDR3 follows TCRdb's listing. V gene TRBV2 combines with J gene TRBJ1-2; the D call in the table, TRBD1, was not verified against the DNA. The CDR3 totals 9 residues, both ends included. Looked up from germline, CDR1 is SNHLY and CDR2 is FYNNEI. CDR3 in amino acids: CASSSGTIR.

Many counts were recorded for this clonotype. The chain is built from TRBV2 and TRBJ2-7, with D hard to call. CDR1 is SNHLY, CDR2 FYNNEI, per germline. Trimming pared 8 bases from V and 0 bases from J, leaving 14 bases between. The CDR3 has 14 residues. The CDR3 bases are TGTGCCAGCCGGCTCGGGCAGAGCTCCTACGAGCAGTACTTC. Protein sequence: CASRLGQSSYEQYF.

V usage is TRBV29-1 and J usage is TRBJ1-5; TRBD1 matches at 8 bases. This CDR3 is 13 amino acids long. Trimming cost V 7 bases and J 4 bases; bases outside gene matches: 6. CDR1 SQVTM and CDR2 ANQGSEA come from the germline V gene. CDR3 region: CSARQGPNQPQHF. The DNA for the CDR3 is TGCAGCGCTAGACAGGGGCCGAATCAGCCCCAGCATTTT.

The chain recombines TRBV2 with TRBJ1-2; 9 bases align to TRBD1. V lost 6 bases, J lost 6 bases, and 11 bases stayed unmatched. The germline gives CDR1 SNHLY, CDR2 FYNNEI. This CDR3 has 15 amino acids. The DNA of the CDR3 is TGTGCCAGCAGGCCTTCGACAGGGGGTGACGATGGCTACACCTTC. Its protein product is CASRPSTGGDDGYTF.

This clonotype was counted between two and nine times. The chain has TRBV5-4 and TRBJ2-6, with D hard to call. This CDR3 is 14 amino acids long. The germline V gene has CDR1 SGHNT and CDR2 YYREEE (reference sequence). V shed 7 bases and J shed 4 bases, with 12 bases lying between them. The CDR3 here is CASPSDRGANVLTF. CDR3 bases: TGTGCCAGCCCCTCCGATAGGGGGGCCAACGTCCTGACTTTC.